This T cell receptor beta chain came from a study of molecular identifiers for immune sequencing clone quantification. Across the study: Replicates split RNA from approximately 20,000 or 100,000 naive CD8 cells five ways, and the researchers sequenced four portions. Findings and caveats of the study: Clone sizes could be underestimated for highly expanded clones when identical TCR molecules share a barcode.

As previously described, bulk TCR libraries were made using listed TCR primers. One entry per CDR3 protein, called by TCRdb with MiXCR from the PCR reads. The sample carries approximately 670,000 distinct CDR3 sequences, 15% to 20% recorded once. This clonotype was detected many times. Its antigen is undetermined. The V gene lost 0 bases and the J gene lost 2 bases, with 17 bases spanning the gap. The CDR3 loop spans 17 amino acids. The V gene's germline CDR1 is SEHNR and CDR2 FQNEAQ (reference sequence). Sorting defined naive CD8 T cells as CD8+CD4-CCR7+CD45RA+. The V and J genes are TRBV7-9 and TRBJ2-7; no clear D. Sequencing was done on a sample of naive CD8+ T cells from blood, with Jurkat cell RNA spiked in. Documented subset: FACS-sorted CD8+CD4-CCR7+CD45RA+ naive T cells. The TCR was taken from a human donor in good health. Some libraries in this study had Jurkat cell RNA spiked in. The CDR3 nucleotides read TGTGCCAGCAGCTTAGCCGGTGGGGTAGAAGGGACCTACGAGCAGTACTTC. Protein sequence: CASSLAGGVEGTYEQYF.